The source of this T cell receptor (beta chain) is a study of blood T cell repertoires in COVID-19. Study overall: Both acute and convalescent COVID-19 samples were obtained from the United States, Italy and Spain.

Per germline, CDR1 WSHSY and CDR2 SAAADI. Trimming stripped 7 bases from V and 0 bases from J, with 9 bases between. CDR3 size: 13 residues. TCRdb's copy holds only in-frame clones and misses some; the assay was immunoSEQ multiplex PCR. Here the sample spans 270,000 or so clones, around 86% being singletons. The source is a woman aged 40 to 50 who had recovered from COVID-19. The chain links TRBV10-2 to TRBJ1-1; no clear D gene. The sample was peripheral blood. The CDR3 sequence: CASKSGMNTEAFF. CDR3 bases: TGCGCCAGCAAGAGCGGTATGAACACTGAAGCTTTCTTT.